The 28 T cell receptor beta chains below all came from one sample that was sequenced in a study of T cells after yellow fever vaccination. MiXCR, applied by TCRdb to the 5' RACE reads, yields one record per CDR3 protein. The table has 450,000 to 600,000 distinct CDR3 sequences, about 14% seen once. The input for sequencing was PBMCs, taken on the day of the yellow fever booster vaccination. The receptors come from a man younger than 45 who received the YFV17D yellow fever vaccine.

The V and J genes are TRBV24-1 and TRBJ2-1; 11 nucleotides match TRBD2. The V segment lost 3 bases and the J segment 4 bases; nucleotides outside the gene matches: 10. The CDR3 runs 18 residues. The germline gives CDR1 KGHDR, CDR2 SFDVKD. This chain's CDR3 is CATSDSTSGSQGYNEQFF. The CDR3 DNA is TGTGCCACCAGTGATAGTACTAGCGGGAGTCAGGGGTACAATGAGCAGTTCTTC.

The V and J genes are TRBV29-1 and TRBJ2-2; the D gene is possibly TRBD2 (5 bases). CDR3 length: 14 amino acids. The V end was cut by 4 bases, the J end by 2 bases, with 11 bases between. Germline assignment: CDR1 SQVTM and CDR2 ANQGSEA. CDR3 protein: CSVGVGVNTGELFF. CDR3 coding DNA: TGCAGCGTTGGAGTGGGAGTTAACACCGGGGAGCTGTTTTTT.

This rearrangement joins TRBV29-1 to TRBJ2-1, with D unresolved. CDR3 length: 15 amino acids. V lost 4 bases and J lost 0, with 13 bases in between. Germline V lookup: CDR1 SQVTM, CDR2 ANQGSEA. The CDR3 loop is CSVVGAFGSYNEQFF. The DNA of the CDR3 is TGCAGCGTTGTAGGTGCATTCGGCTCCTACAATGAGCAGTTCTTC.

This clonotype has just a few counts. The genes are TRBV2 and TRBJ2-3; the D is unclear. This CDR3 contains 13 residues. In germline, CDR1 is SNHLY, CDR2 FYNNEI. V was shortened by 4 bases and J by 3 bases, with 8 bases between the two germline ends. The chain's CDR3 is CASSGFGTDTQYF. CDR3 nucleotides: TGTGCCAGCAGTGGTTTCGGAACAGATACGCAGTATTTT.

This clonotype has just a few counts. The chain is built from TRBV6-2 or TRBV6-3 and TRBJ2-3, with 10 bases identical to TRBD2. The J segment lost 5 bases and the V segment lost 6 bases, leaving 8 bases of the junction unmatched. The CDR3 runs 15 residues. Germline V CDR1 and CDR2: MNHEY, SVGEGT. CDR3 amino acids: CASSQREGLQDTQYF. The CDR3 DNA reads TGTGCCAGCAGCCAGCGGGAGGGCCTTCAAGATACGCAGTATTTT.

This clonotype was detected only a few times. This chain uses TRBV5-1 with TRBJ2-2; 8 bases match TRBD2. The V and J ends lost 4 bases and 7 bases, in that order; junction bases with no gene match: 9. The CDR3 loop spans 15 amino acids. Germline V gene sequence: CDR1 SGHRS, CDR2 YFSETQ. The CDR3 reads CASSEAGEAIGELFF. CDR3 bases: TGCGCCAGCAGCGAAGCGGGAGAGGCCATCGGGGAGCTGTTTTTT.

This clonotype was observed many times. Relative to the germline gene, one junction end is altered; a read error may explain this. This chain connects TRBV7-2 to TRBJ1-3; TRBD1 is a possible D gene (6 bases). This CDR3 is 14 amino acids long. Germline V CDR1 and CDR2: SGHTA, FQGNSA. The CDR3 protein is CASSSQGSGNTIYF. DNA for the CDR3: TGCGCCAGCAGCTCGCAGGGGTCCGGAAACACCATATATTTT. The full variable domain, completed using reference TRBV7-2 and TRBJ1-3, is GAGVSQSPSNKVTEKGKDVELRCDPISGHTALYWYRQSLGQGLEFLIYFQGNSAPDKSGLPSDRFSAERTGGSVSTLTIQRTQQEDSAVYLCASSSQGSGNTIYFGEGSWLTVV.

The chain employs TRBV20-1 and TRBJ2-3; D gene unclear. The V end was cut by 5 bases, the J end by 4 bases, with 19 bases between. Germline CDR1 reads DFQATT; CDR2 reads SNEGSKA (reference sequence). CDR3 length: 15 residues. DNA for the CDR3: TGCAGTGCTCATCCAATGGGCCAATATTCAGATACGCAGTATTTT. The encoded protein is CSAHPMGQYSDTQYF.

This sequence joins TRBV6-5 and TRBJ2-5; D gene uncertain. V was cut by 4 bases and J by 0 bases, with 12 bases left in between. Germline-derived CDR1 and CDR2 are MNHEY and SVGAGI. The CDR3 contains 15 residues. DNA of the CDR3: TGTGCCAGCAGTTCCGAGGCTGGGTACCAAGAGACCCAGTACTTC. It translates to CASSSEAGYQETQYF.

The chain links TRBV12-3 or TRBV12-4 to TRBJ2-7; maybe TRBD1 (5 bases). V shed 6 bases and J shed 2 bases, with 11 bases lying between them. The CDR3 runs 13 residues. The CDR3 loop reads CASRADSTYEQYF. The CDR3 DNA sequence: TGTGCCAGCAGAGCCGACAGCACCTACGAGCAGTACTTC.

A few counts support this clonotype. CDR3 coding DNA: TGTGCCAGCAGCTCCCTAGGGGGGAACACTGAAGCTTTCTTT. Its translation: CASSSLGGNTEAFF. The rearrangement joins TRBV14 to TRBJ1-1; TRBD1 is a possible D gene (6 bases). Germline values: CDR1 SGHDN, CDR2 FVKESK. The CDR3 consists of 14 residues. V gave up 5 bases and J gave up 1 base, with 11 bases separating them. Full variable domain (missing parts from reference TRBV14 and TRBJ1-1): EAGVTQFPSHSVIEKGQTVTLRCDPISGHDNLYWYRRVMGKEIKFLLHFVKESKQDESGMPNNRFLAERTGGTYSTLKVQPAELEDSGVYFCASSSLGGNTEAFFGQGTRLTVV.

J is TRBJ2-7 and V is TRBV7-9; 7 bases are a match to TRBD1. J was trimmed by 3 bases and V by 5 bases; bases with no gene match: 7. The V gene's germline CDR1 is SEHNR and CDR2 FQNEAQ (reference sequence). This CDR3 has 14 amino acids. The CDR3 DNA sequence: TGTGCCAGCAGCACCCCCGGGACAGTCTACGAGCAGTACTTC. This gives the protein CASSTPGTVYEQYF. Variable domain in full (rest from reference TRBV7-9 and TRBJ2-7): DTGVSQNPRHKITKRGQNVTFRCDPISEHNRLYWYRQTLGQGPEFLTYFQNEAQLEKSRLLSDRFSAERPKGSFSTLEIQRTEQGDSAMYLCASSTPGTVYEQYFGPGTRLTVT.

This chain connects TRBV18 to TRBJ2-2, with D uncertain. V shed 2 bases and J shed 1 base, with 8 bases lying between them. The germline V gene has CDR1 KGHSH and CDR2 LQKENI. The CDR3 consists of 15 residues. The CDR3 nucleotides are TGTGCCAGCTCACCAATTTCAGGGAACACCGGGGAGCTGTTTTTT. This gives the protein CASSPISGNTGELFF.

In this sample, this clonotype turned up a few times. The chain uses TRBV7-9 and TRBJ1-2; no definite D call. The germline V and J ends were trimmed by 5 bases and 2 bases, with 12 bases remaining between them. This CDR3 has 14 residues. The germline V gene encodes CDR1 SEHNR and CDR2 FQNEAQ (reference sequence). In DNA, the CDR3 is TGTGCCAGCAGCCTCTCGGACCGAAACTATGGCTACACCTTC. Protein product: CASSLSDRNYGYTF.

This clonotype was seen repeatedly, ten times or more. The chain recombines TRBV27 with TRBJ2-1, with 7 bases matching TRBD2. V shed 8 bases and J 2 bases; nucleotides not matched to a gene: 6. The CDR3 consists of 14 residues. Germline values: CDR1 MNHEY, CDR2 SMNVEV (reference sequence). The DNA for the CDR3 is TGTGCCAGCGGGGGGGACGGAACCTACAATGAGCAGTTCTTC. It yields the protein CASGGDGTYNEQFF.

J is TRBJ2-1 and V is TRBV5-1, with 9 bases that match TRBD1. This CDR3 is 16 amino acids long. V lost 0 bases, J lost 10 bases, and 11 bases stayed unmatched. The germline gives CDR1 SGHRS, CDR2 YFSETQ. This CDR3 is CASSLGPRDRVEEQFF. The CDR3 DNA is TGCGCCAGCAGCTTGGGCCCCCGGGACAGGGTAGAGGAGCAGTTCTTC.

In its sample, this clonotype was seen a few times. The V and J genes are TRBV7-2 and TRBJ1-6, with unresolved D. The length of the CDR3 is 16 residues. V was clipped by 3 bases and J by 9 bases, with 18 bases between them. The germline V gene has CDR1 SGHTA and CDR2 FQGNSA. CDR3 amino acids: CASSLRSEPRISPLHF. For the CDR3, the DNA is TGTGCCAGCAGCTTGCGTTCGGAACCTAGGATTTCACCCCTCCACTTT.

In nucleotides, the CDR3 is TGTGCCAGCAACCTCTCCCCCTTCCTAGAGCAGTTCTTC. Protein: CASNLSPFLEQFF. The V and J genes are TRBV7-9 and TRBJ2-1; no reliable D call. Germline values: CDR1 SEHNR, CDR2 FQNEAQ (reference sequence). The CDR3 extends over 13 amino acids. Trimming took 7 bases from V and 10 from J, leaving 17 bases between them. The variable domain in full, completed from reference TRBV7-9 and TRBJ2-1, reads DTGVSQNPRHKITKRGQNVTFRCDPISEHNRLYWYRQTLGQGPEFLTYFQNEAQLEKSRLLSDRFSAERPKGSFSTLEIQRTEQGDSAMYLCASNLSPFLEQFFGPGTRLTVL.

The J gene is TRBJ2-1, the V gene TRBV6-7, with D possibly called TRBD1 or TRBD2 (5 bases each). TRBV6-7 falls under the ORF class, with uncertain function. V was pared by 10 bases and J by 1 base, with 23 bases between. This CDR3 contains 17 residues. In DNA form, the CDR3 reads TGTGCCACCTCGGACAAGGACACCACGGGATCCTACAATGAGCAGTTCTTC. The encoded protein is CATSDKDTTGSYNEQFF.

This clonotype was seen more than once but under ten times. The chain is built from TRBV5-5 and TRBJ1-5; 7 bases agree with TRBD1. Trimming took 4 bases from V and 0 from J; bases not matched to a gene: 7. The CDR3 covers 16 residues. Germline lookup yields CDR1 SGHKS and CDR2 YYEKEE (reference sequence). The CDR3 protein is CASSTGTVDSNQPQHF. The CDR3 bases are TGTGCCAGCAGCACCGGGACAGTGGATAGCAATCAGCCCCAGCATTTT.

The sample holds a few counts of this clonotype. The chain links TRBV7-2 to TRBJ2-7, with D unclear. Trimming took 2 bases from V and 3 from J, leaving 17 bases between them. The germline CDR1 and CDR2 sequences are SGHTA and FQGNSA. The CDR3 loop spans 16 amino acids. The CDR3 DNA sequence: TGTGCCAGCAGCTTAATGCGGCAGGCCGAAAACTACGAGCAGTACTTC. Encoded protein: CASSLMRQAENYEQYF.

The J gene is TRBJ1-4, the V gene TRBV15, with D unclear. Germline V gene sequence: CDR1 LNHNV, CDR2 YYDKDF (reference sequence). The CDR3 has 13 amino acids. Between the trimmed V and J ends, which lost 7 bases and 5 bases, there was a span of 11 bases. The CDR3 loop reads CATKTDANEKLFF. For the CDR3, the DNA is TGTGCCACCAAGACGGACGCGAATGAAAAACTGTTTTTT.

The chain combines TRBV25-1 with TRBJ2-1, with TRBD1 as a possible D gene (5 bases). This CDR3 has 13 residues. V lost 3 bases and J 10 bases, leaving 13 bases between the germline ends. Germline-derived CDR1 and CDR2 are MGHDK and SYGVNS. DNA of the CDR3: TGTGCCAGCAGTGATGTGGGGCTTAGGGAGCAGTTCTTC. Its protein product is CASSDVGLREQFF. The whole variable domain, remainder taken from reference TRBV25-1 and TRBJ2-1, is EADIYQTPRYLVIGTGKKITLECSQTMGHDKMYWYQQDPGMELHLIHYSYGVNSTEKGDLSSESTVSRIRTEHFPLTLESARPSHTSQYLCASSDVGLREQFFGPGTRLTVL.

The CDR3 bases are TGTGCCAGCAGCCCACCCTGGGAGACCGGGGAGCTGTTTTTT. This translates into CASSPPWETGELFF. The chain combines TRBV7-2 with TRBJ2-2; tentatively, D is TRBD2 (5 bases). V lost 5 bases and J lost 5, with 12 bases in between. Germline values: CDR1 SGHTA, CDR2 FQGNSA. This CDR3 has 14 amino acids.

This clonotype has more than one count but fewer than ten. This chain uses TRBV20-1 with TRBJ1-2, with D maybe TRBD1 (6 bases). Between the trimmed V and J ends, which lost 5 bases and 3 bases, there was a span of 13 bases. The germline gives CDR1 DFQATT, CDR2 SNEGSKA (reference sequence). The CDR3 consists of 13 residues. Written as DNA, the CDR3 is TGCAGTGCTCACAGGACAGACTACTATGGCTACACCTTC. Encoded protein: CSAHRTDYYGYTF.

J is TRBJ2-1 and V is TRBV11-2, with unresolved D. The CDR3 consists of 12 residues. V dropped 4 bases and J dropped 4 bases, with 5 bases sitting between them. From germline, CDR1 is SGHAT and CDR2 FQNNGV. CDR3 DNA sequence: TGTGCCAGCAGCTCCGAATACAATGAGCAGTTCTTC. Translated: CASSSEYNEQFF.

CDR3 amino acids: CASSRSGSLSGEQYF. The CDR3 region has the DNA TGTGCCAGCAGTCGAAGCGGGAGCCTGAGTGGCGAGCAGTACTTC. The chain uses TRBV11-1 and TRBJ2-7, with TRBD2 matching over 8 bases. This CDR3 is built from 15 residues. Germline loops: CDR1 SGHAT, CDR2 FQDESV (reference sequence). Trimming took 6 bases from V and 6 from J; bases not matched to a gene: 13.

There are a few counts of this clonotype. The chain recombines TRBV15 with TRBJ2-7; 12 nucleotides match TRBD2. There are 16 residues in the CDR3. Germline lookup yields CDR1 LNHNV and CDR2 YYDKDF (reference sequence). The ends lost 1 base at V and 6 bases at J; junction bases unmatched: 7. The CDR3 reads CATSRGRTSGKFEQYF. For the CDR3, the DNA is TGTGCCACCAGCAGAGGTCGGACTAGCGGGAAGTTCGAGCAGTACTTC.